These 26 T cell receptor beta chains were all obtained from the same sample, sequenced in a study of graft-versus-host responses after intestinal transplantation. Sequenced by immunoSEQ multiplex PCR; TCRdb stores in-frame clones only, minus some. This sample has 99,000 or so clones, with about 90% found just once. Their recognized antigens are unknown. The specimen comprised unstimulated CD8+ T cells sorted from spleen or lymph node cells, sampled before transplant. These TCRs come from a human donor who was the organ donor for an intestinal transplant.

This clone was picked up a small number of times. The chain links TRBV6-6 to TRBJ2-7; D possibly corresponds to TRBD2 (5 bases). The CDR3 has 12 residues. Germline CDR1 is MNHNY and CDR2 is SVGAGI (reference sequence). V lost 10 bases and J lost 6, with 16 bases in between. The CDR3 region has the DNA TGTGCCACACTCTCACTAGTCCGCGAGCAGTACTTC. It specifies CATLSLVREQYF.

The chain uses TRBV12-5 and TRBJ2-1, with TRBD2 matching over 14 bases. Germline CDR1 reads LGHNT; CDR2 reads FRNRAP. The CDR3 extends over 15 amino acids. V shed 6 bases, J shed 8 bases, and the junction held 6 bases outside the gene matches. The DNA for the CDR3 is TGTGCTAGTGGCATGACGGGACTAGCGGGAGATGAGCAGTTCTTC. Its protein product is CASGMTGLAGDEQFF.

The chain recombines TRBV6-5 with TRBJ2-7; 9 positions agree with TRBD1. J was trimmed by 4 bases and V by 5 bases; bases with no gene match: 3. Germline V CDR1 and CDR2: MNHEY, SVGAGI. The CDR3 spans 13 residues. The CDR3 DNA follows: TGTGCCAGCAGTATGACAGGGGGGTACGAGCAGTACTTC. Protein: CASSMTGGYEQYF.

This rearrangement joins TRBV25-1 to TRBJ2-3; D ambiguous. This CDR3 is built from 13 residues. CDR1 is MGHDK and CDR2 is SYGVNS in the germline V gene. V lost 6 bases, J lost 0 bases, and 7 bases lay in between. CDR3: CASRLLSTDTQYF. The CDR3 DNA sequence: TGTGCCAGCAGACTGCTTAGCACAGATACGCAGTATTTT.

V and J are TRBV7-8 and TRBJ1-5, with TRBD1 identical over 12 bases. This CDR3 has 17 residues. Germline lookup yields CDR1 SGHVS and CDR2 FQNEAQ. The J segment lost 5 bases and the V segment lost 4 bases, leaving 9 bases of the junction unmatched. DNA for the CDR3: TGTGCCAGCAGCTCCCGGGACAGGGGGCCCGGTTATCAGCCCCAGCATTTT. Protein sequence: CASSSRDRGPGYQPQHF.

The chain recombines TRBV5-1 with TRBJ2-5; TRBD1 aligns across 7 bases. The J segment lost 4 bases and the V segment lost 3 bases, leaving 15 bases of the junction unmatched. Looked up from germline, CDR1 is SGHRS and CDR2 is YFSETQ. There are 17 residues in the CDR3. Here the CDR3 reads CASSSPGQIIKRETQYF. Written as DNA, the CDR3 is TGCGCCAGCAGCTCACCGGGACAGATTATCAAACGAGAGACCCAGTACTTC. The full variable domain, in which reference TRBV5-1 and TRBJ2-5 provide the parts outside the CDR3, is KAGVTQTPRYLIKTRGQQVTLSCSPISGHRSVSWYQQTPGQGLQFLFEYFSETQRNKGNFPGRFSGRQFSNSRSEMNVSTLELGDSALYLCASSSPGQIIKRETQYFGPGTRLLVL.

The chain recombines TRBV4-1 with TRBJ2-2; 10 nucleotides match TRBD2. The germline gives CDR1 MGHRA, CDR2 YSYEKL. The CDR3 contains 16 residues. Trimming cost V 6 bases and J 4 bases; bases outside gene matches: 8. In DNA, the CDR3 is TGCGCCAGCAGTCCCAGGACTAGCGGCAGCACCGGGGAGCTGTTTTTT. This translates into CASSPRTSGSTGELFF.

In nucleotides, the CDR3 is TGTGCCAGCTCGTCCGGGAAGGACTACGAGCAGTACTTC. Amino acids: CASSSGKDYEQYF. The rearrangement uses TRBV6-5 and TRBJ2-7; possible D gene TRBD2, 5 bases. The CDR3 loop spans 13 amino acids. Trimming stripped 8 bases from V and 3 bases from J, with 14 bases between. Germline values: CDR1 MNHEY, CDR2 SVGAGI.

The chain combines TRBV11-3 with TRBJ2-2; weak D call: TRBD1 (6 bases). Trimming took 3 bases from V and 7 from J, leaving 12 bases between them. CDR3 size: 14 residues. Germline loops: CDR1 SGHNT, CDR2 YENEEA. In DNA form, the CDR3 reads TGTGCCAGCAGCTTGATCAGGGGCGGCGGGGAGCTGTTTTTT. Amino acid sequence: CASSLIRGGGELFF.

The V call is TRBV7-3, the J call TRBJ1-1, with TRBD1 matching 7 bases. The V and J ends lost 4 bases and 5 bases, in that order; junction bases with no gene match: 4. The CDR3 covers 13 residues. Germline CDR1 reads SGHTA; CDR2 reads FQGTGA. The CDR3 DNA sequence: TGTGCCAGCAGCTCATACAGGGGTACTGAAGCTTTCTTT. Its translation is CASSSYRGTEAFF. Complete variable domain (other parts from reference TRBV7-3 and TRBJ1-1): GAGVSQTPSNKVTEKGKYVELRCDPISGHTALYWYRQSLGQGPEFLIYFQGTGAADDSGLPNDRFFAVRPEGSVSTLKIQRTERGDSAVYLCASSSYRGTEAFFGQGTRLTVV.

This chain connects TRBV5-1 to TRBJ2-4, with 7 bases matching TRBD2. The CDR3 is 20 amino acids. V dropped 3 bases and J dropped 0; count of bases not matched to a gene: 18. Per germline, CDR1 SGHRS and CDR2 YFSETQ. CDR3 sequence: CASSSQCGGNEVRAKNIQYF. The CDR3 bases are TGCGCCAGCAGCTCCCAGTGCGGGGGAAATGAGGTGAGAGCCAAAAACATTCAGTACTTC.

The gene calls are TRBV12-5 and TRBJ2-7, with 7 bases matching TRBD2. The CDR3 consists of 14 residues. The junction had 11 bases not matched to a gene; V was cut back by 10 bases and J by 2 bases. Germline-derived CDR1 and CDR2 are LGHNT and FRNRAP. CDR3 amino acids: CATAPGGRPYEQYF. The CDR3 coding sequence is TGTGCTACGGCGCCGGGAGGTCGCCCCTACGAGCAGTACTTC.

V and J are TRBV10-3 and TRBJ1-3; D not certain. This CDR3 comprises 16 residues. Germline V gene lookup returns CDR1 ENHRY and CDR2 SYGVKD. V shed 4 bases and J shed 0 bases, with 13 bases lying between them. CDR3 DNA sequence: TGTGCCATCAGTGCTGAGAGATTCTCCTCTGGAAACACCATATATTTT. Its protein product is CAISAERFSSGNTIYF.

As DNA, the CDR3 is TGTGCCAGTAGCTGGACAGGCTACTCCTACGAGCAGTACTTC. Encoded protein: CASSWTGYSYEQYF. The chain joins TRBV19 to TRBJ2-7; 7 bases agree with TRBD1. Trimming removed 6 bases from V and 0 bases from J; junction bases left unmatched: 5. This CDR3 comprises 14 residues. Germline V lookup: CDR1 LNHDA, CDR2 SQIVND (reference sequence).

CDR3 in DNA: TGTGCCAGCAGTTTAGTAGGGGGCGCTAGCACAGATACGCAGTATTTT. It yields the protein CASSLVGGASTDTQYF. This rearrangement joins TRBV27 to TRBJ2-3, with TRBD1 matching 7 bases. The CDR3 has 16 amino acids. The germline CDR1 and CDR2 sequences are MNHEY and SMNVEV (reference sequence). Trimming took 2 bases from V and 0 from J; bases not matched to a gene: 5.

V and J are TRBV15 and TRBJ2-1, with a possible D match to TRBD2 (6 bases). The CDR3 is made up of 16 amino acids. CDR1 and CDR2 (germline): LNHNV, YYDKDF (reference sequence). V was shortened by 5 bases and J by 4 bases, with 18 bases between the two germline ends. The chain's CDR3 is CATSPMYRDSYNEQFF. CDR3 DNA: TGTGCCACCAGCCCGATGTACCGGGACTCATACAATGAGCAGTTCTTC.

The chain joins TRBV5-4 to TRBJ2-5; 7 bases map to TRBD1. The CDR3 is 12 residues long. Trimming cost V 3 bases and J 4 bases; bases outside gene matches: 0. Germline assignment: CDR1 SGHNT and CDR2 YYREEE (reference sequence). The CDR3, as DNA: TGTGCCAGCAGCTGGACAGGAGAGACCCAGTACTTC. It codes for CASSWTGETQYF.

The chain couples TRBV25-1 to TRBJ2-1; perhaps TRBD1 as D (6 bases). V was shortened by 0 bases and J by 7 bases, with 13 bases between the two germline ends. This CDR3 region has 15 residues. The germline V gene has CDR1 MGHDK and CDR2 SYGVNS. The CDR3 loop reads CASSEYIVGQNEQFF. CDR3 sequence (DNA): TGTGCCAGCAGTGAATATATAGTTGGACAGAATGAGCAGTTCTTC.

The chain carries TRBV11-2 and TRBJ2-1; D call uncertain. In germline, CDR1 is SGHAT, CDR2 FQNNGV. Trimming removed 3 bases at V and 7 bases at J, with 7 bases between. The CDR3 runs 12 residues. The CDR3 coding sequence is TGTGCCAGCAGCTTTTCCACAAATGAGCAGTTCTTC. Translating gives CASSFSTNEQFF. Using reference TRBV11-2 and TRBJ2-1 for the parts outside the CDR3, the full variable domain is EAGVAQSPRYKIIEKRQSVAFWCNPISGHATLYWYQQILGQGPKLLIQFQNNGVVDDSQLPKDRFSAERLKGVDSTLKIQPAKLEDSAVYLCASSFSTNEQFFGPGTRLTVL.

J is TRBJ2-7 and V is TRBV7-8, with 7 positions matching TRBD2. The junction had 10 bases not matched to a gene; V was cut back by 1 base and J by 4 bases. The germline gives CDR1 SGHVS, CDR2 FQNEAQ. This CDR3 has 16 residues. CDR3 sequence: CASSLVGGTTYYEQYF. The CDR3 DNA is TGTGCCAGCAGCTTAGTCGGAGGGACTACCTATTACGAGCAGTACTTC.

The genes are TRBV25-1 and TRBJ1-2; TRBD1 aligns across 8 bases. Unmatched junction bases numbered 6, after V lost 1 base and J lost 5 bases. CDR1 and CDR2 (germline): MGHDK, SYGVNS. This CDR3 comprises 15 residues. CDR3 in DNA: TGTGCCAGCAGTGAATCCAGGGGGCCATATTATGGCTACACCTTC. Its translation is CASSESRGPYYGYTF.

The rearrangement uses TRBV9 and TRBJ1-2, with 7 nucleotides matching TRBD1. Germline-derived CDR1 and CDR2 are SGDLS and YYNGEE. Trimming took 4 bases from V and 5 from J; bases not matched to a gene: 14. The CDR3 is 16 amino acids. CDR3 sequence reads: CASSPRGAGGGYGYTF. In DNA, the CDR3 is TGTGCCAGCAGCCCCAGGGGGGCAGGGGGTGGATATGGCTACACCTTC.

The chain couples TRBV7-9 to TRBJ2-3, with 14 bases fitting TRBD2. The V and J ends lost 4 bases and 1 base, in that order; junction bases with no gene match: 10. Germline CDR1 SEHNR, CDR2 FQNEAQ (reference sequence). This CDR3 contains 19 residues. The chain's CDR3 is CASSSGGTSGSGGTDTQYF. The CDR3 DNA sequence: TGTGCCAGCAGCTCCGGAGGGACTAGCGGGAGTGGAGGCACAGATACGCAGTATTTT.

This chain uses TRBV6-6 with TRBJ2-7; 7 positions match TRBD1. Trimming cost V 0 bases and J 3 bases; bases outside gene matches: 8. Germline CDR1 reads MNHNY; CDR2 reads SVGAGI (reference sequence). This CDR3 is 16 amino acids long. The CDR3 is CASSYSRGGAYYEQYF. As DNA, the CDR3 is TGTGCCAGCAGTTACTCGAGAGGGGGCGCGTACTACGAGCAGTACTTC.

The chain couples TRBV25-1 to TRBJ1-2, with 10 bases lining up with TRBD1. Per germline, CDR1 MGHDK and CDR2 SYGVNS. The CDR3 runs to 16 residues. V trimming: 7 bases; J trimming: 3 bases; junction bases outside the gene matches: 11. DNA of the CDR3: TGTGCCAGCACCGACAGGGGGCGAGGCTGGGACTATGGCTACACCTTC. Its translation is CASTDRGRGWDYGYTF.

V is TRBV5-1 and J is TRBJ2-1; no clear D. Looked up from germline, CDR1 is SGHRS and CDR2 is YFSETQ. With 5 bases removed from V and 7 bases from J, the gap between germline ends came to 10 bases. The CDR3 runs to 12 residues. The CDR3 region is CASSSSSNEQFF. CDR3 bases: TGCGCCAGCAGTTCGAGTTCTAATGAGCAGTTCTTC.